This T cell receptor (beta chain) is from a study of blood T cell repertoires in COVID-19. Original data processing: Estimates of nucleated cell counts were drawn from the amplification of reference gene primers. Sequencing was performed with immunoSEQ multiplex PCR; in TCRdb, only in-frame clones are kept and a portion is missing. That table gives V, J and clone size, and the DNA gave D and trimming. The sample yields roughly 310,000 clones, 90% seen once. The specimen sequenced was PBMCs or T cells enriched from blood (not recorded which). The clonotype comes from a man aged 55-75 years who had recovered from COVID-19.

The CDR3 DNA follows: TGCGCCAGCAGCTTGGGAGTTGTAGCGGAGTATAGCACAGATACGCAGTATTTT. It is translated as CASSLGVVAEYSTDTQYF. J is TRBJ2-3 and V is TRBV5-1; the D gene is possibly TRBD2 (6 bases). CDR3 length: 18 amino acids. V was pared by 0 bases and J by 0 bases, with 17 bases between. Germline V lookup: CDR1 SGHRS, CDR2 YFSETQ.